The next 29 T cell receptor beta chains were all read from a single sample in a study of blood T cells in healthy people across ages. It was with a sample-barcoded 5' primer and a J-beta primer mix that a second PCR of roughly 7 to 12 cycles was run. Via MiXCR, TCRdb re-called the 5' RACE reads, giving one row per CDR3 protein. The table lists approximately 1,000,000 distinct CDR3 sequences, more than 30% of them singletons. The sequenced material came from blood. Source of these receptors: a man younger than 30 in good health.

This clonotype has a handful of counts. CDR3 sequence reads: CASSLGVAGGPNEQFF. CDR3 DNA sequence: TGCGCCAGCAGCTTGGGTGTAGCGGGGGGGCCTAATGAGCAGTTCTTC. The chain couples TRBV5-1 to TRBJ2-1, with 11 bases matching TRBD2. Germline loops: CDR1 SGHRS, CDR2 YFSETQ. CDR3 size: 16 residues. J was trimmed by 7 bases and V by 0 bases; bases with no gene match: 6.

This clonotype was observed a handful of times. CDR3 sequence: CASSFRTALNYGYTF. The CDR3 DNA reads TGTGCCAGCAGCTTCCGGACAGCTCTCAACTATGGCTACACCTTC. This sequence joins TRBV5-5 and TRBJ1-2, with D possibly being TRBD1 (6 bases). The CDR3 has 15 residues. The ends were cut back, 2 bases at V and 2 bases at J, with 13 bases in the middle. The germline V gene encodes CDR1 SGHKS and CDR2 YYEKEE (reference sequence). Filled out from reference TRBV5-5 and TRBJ1-2, the complete variable domain reads DAGVTQSPTHLIKTRGQQVTLRCSPISGHKSVSWYQQVLGQGPQFIFQYYEKEERGRGNFPDRFSARQFPNYSSELNVNALLLGDSALYLCASSFRTALNYGYTFGSGTRLTVV.

The V gene is TRBV12-3 or TRBV12-4, the J gene TRBJ2-5; a possible D gene is TRBD2 (6 bases). Deletions cut 5 bases from V and 4 bases from J, with 17 bases between. The CDR3 loop spans 15 amino acids. The CDR3 sequence: CASSPPGVRRETQYF. The CDR3 coding sequence is TGTGCCAGCAGTCCCCCGGGAGTACGACGAGAGACCCAGTACTTC.

At least ten counts were recorded for this clonotype. V and J are TRBV4-1 and TRBJ1-1, with 8 bases aligning to TRBD1. Trimming at V came to 0 bases and at J to 1 base, leaving 1 base not matched to a gene. This CDR3 has 15 residues. Germline CDR1 is MGHRA and CDR2 is YSYEKL. CDR3 amino acids: CASSQDDRGNTEAFF. The DNA of the CDR3 is TGCGCCAGCAGCCAAGATGACAGGGGGAACACTGAAGCTTTCTTT.

This chain uses TRBV5-1 with TRBJ1-4; D gene ambiguous. Germline CDR1 SGHRS, CDR2 YFSETQ. Trimming cost V 6 bases and J 6 bases, with 18 bases left between them. The CDR3 is made up of 15 amino acids. The CDR3 sequence: CASTRDPSGDEKLFF. The CDR3 DNA follows: TGCGCCAGCACTCGAGACCCTTCAGGCGATGAAAAACTGTTTTTT.

This clonotype appeared a few times. The chain links TRBV10-3 to TRBJ2-3, with TRBD2 matching 10 bases. J gave up 2 bases and V 0 bases, and 5 bases lay outside the gene matches. The CDR3 extends over 17 amino acids. From germline, CDR1 is ENHRY and CDR2 SYGVKD. The CDR3 is CAISESASGGHTDTQYF. DNA for the CDR3: TGTGCCATCAGTGAGTCTGCTAGCGGGGGACACACAGATACGCAGTATTTT.

V is TRBV4-3 and J is TRBJ1-2; no firm D call. CDR1 LGHNA and CDR2 YSLEER come from the germline V gene. There are 18 residues in the CDR3. The germline V and J ends were trimmed by 0 bases and 8 bases, with 25 bases remaining between them. The chain's CDR3 is CASSQDPFNIWAGYGYTF. In DNA form, the CDR3 reads TGCGCCAGCAGCCAAGATCCGTTCAATATCTGGGCGGGCTACGGCTACACCTTC.

This chain connects TRBV5-1 to TRBJ1-1; 9 bases map to TRBD1. Per germline, CDR1 SGHRS and CDR2 YFSETQ. V shed 4 bases and J 11 bases; nucleotides not matched to a gene: 6. The CDR3 length is 12 residues. CDR3 sequence reads: CASSTSGTGAFF. The CDR3 coding sequence is TGCGCCAGCAGCACGTCCGGGACAGGGGCTTTCTTT.

The chain recombines TRBV12-3 or TRBV12-4 with TRBJ2-2; 13 bases map to TRBD2. This CDR3 contains 17 residues. Losses at the gene ends were 4 bases for V and 3 bases for J; bases not matched to a gene: 5. CDR3 amino acids: CASSSTSGGADTGELFF. The CDR3, as DNA: TGTGCCAGCAGTTCCACTAGCGGGGGGGCGGACACCGGGGAGCTGTTTTTT.

J is TRBJ1-6 and V is TRBV20-1, with D perhaps TRBD1 (6 bases). Germline V CDR1 and CDR2: DFQATT, SNEGSKA (reference sequence). Trimming shortened V by 6 bases and J by 7 bases, and 19 bases separated the two germline ends. This CDR3 comprises 15 residues. CDR3 sequence: CSAGILWGRNSPLHF. CDR3 DNA sequence: TGCAGTGCGGGGATTCTCTGGGGGCGAAATTCACCCCTCCACTTT.

This chain links TRBV12-3 or TRBV12-4 with TRBJ2-3; D is possibly TRBD2 (5 bases). The CDR3 consists of 13 residues. V was pared by 1 base and J by 4 bases, with 6 bases between. The CDR3 region is CASSLGTSDTQYF. CDR3 bases: TGTGCCAGCAGTTTAGGGACTTCAGATACGCAGTATTTT.

The chain has TRBV3-1 and TRBJ2-1, with 8 bases identical to TRBD2. This CDR3 region has 16 residues. The V segment lost 2 bases and the J segment 0 bases; nucleotides outside the gene matches: 3. CDR1 is LGHDT, CDR2 YNNKEL, per germline (reference sequence). Here the CDR3 DNA reads TGTGCCAGCAGCCAATCCGGGACTAGCTCCTACAATGAGCAGTTCTTC. This sequence encodes CASSQSGTSSYNEQFF.

The V call is TRBV10-3, the J call TRBJ2-5, with D possibly matching TRBD2 (5 bases). The ends were cut back, 6 bases at V and 11 bases at J, with 19 bases in the middle. The germline CDR1 and CDR2 sequences are ENHRY and SYGVKD. The CDR3 loop spans 13 amino acids. The CDR3 nucleotides are TGTGCCATCAGCCCTTGGACCCGGGATGAGCAGTACTTC. Amino acids: CAISPWTRDEQYF.

The chain links TRBV12-3 or TRBV12-4 to TRBJ2-1; perhaps TRBD1 as D (5 bases). Trimming left V 6 bases short and J 0 bases short, with 9 bases between. The CDR3 runs to 14 residues. The CDR3 DNA reads as TGTGCCAGCAGGGGGCAGAGCTCCTACAATGAGCAGTTCTTC. Its translation: CASRGQSSYNEQFF.

CDR3 in DNA: TGTGCCAGCAGCGCGGCCGGGACCGCGGGGTGGGAAGCTTTCTTT. Translated, it gives CASSAAGTAGWEAFF. The chain has TRBV9 and TRBJ1-1; D is perhaps TRBD1 (5 bases). CDR3 length: 15 amino acids. Germline V gene data show CDR1 as SGDLS and CDR2 as YYNGEE. Trimming left V 3 bases short and J 8 bases short, with 20 bases between.

V gene TRBV4-2 combines with J gene TRBJ1-4; no firm D call. CDR1 is LGHNA, CDR2 YNFKEQ, per germline. The CDR3 contains 15 residues. V was clipped by 2 bases and J by 8 bases, with 15 bases between them. The CDR3 region is CASSQTGGRREKLFF. The DNA for the CDR3 is TGTGCCAGCAGCCAAACTGGTGGACGGAGGGAAAAACTGTTTTTT.

This clonotype was seen at least ten times. This chain links TRBV4-3 with TRBJ2-7; D is unresolved. Deletions cut 0 bases from V and 4 bases from J, with 10 bases between. The length of the CDR3 is 14 residues. Germline V gene lookup returns CDR1 LGHNA and CDR2 YSLEER. This CDR3 reads CASSQDAQSYEQYF. In DNA form, the CDR3 reads TGCGCCAGCAGCCAAGACGCACAGTCTTACGAGCAGTACTTC.

The chain carries TRBV3-1 and TRBJ2-5; D ambiguous. Germline CDR1 LGHDT, CDR2 YNNKEL (reference sequence). The germline V and J ends were trimmed by 1 base and 11 bases, with 20 bases remaining between them. This CDR3 is 15 amino acids long. CDR3 region: CASSQGPTSTNEQYF. The DNA of the CDR3 is TGTGCCAGCAGCCAAGGGCCAACGTCCACTAATGAGCAGTACTTC.

This clonotype was seen at least ten times. The V and J genes are TRBV12-3 or TRBV12-4 and TRBJ2-3; TRBD2 might be the D (5 bases). This CDR3 has 17 amino acids. Trimming removed 1 base from V and 2 bases from J, with 16 bases in between. DNA for the CDR3: TGTGCCAGCAGTTTAGAGTCCTGGGAGATAACCACAGATACGCAGTATTTT. Its translation is CASSLESWEITTDTQYF.

V usage is TRBV12-3 or TRBV12-4 and J usage is TRBJ2-1; no clear D. The CDR3 length is 16 residues. V was pared by 5 bases and J by 0 bases, with 14 bases between. The CDR3 is CASSTSQALSYNEQFF. The DNA of the CDR3 is TGTGCCAGCAGTACCTCCCAGGCCCTCTCCTACAATGAGCAGTTCTTC.

The rearrangement uses TRBV13 and TRBJ1-4; no reliable D call. Germline CDR1 reads PRHDT; CDR2 reads FYEKMQ (reference sequence). This CDR3 is 17 amino acids long. Trimming stripped 1 base from V and 5 bases from J, with 17 bases between. Written as DNA, the CDR3 is TGTGCCAGCAGCTTAGTTCGGTTGAGGGAGGGAAATGAAAAACTGTTTTTT. The encoded protein is CASSLVRLREGNEKLFF.

The sample holds a few counts of this clonotype. V gene TRBV28 combines with J gene TRBJ1-5; TRBD1 matches at 7 bases. This CDR3 is built from 15 residues. CDR1 and CDR2 from the germline V gene are MDHEN and SYDVKM. Trimming at V came to 2 bases and at J to 5 bases, leaving 6 bases not matched to a gene. The CDR3 DNA reads TGTGCCAGCAGTTTAGAAGGGGGCACGGATCAGCCCCAGCATTTT. Its translation is CASSLEGGTDQPQHF.

The table lists this clonotype with a few counts. This chain links TRBV27 with TRBJ1-5, with D possibly matching TRBD1 (5 bases). This CDR3 is built from 12 residues. The germline CDR1 and CDR2 sequences are MNHEY and SMNVEV (reference sequence). Trimming removed 7 bases at V and 10 bases at J, with 14 bases between. CDR3 in DNA: TGTGCCAGCAAAGGAGCGGGGGGTCCCCAGCATTTT. Translation: CASKGAGGPQHF.

There are many counts of this clonotype. V and J are TRBV6-1 and TRBJ2-1; no clear D gene. Germline CDR1 and CDR2: MNHNS and SASEGT. Trimming cost V 11 bases and J 7 bases, with 9 bases left between them. The CDR3 runs to 10 residues. CDR3 loop: CASMGNEQFF. The DNA of the CDR3 is TGTGCCTCCATGGGGAATGAGCAGTTCTTC.

A remark on this clonotype: This may be a read error: a much more frequent sequence differs by one nucleotide. The chain has TRBV2 and TRBJ1-1; TRBD1 is a possible D gene (5 bases). Germline V gene data show CDR1 as SNHLY and CDR2 as FYNNEI. V lost 1 base to trimming and J lost 6 bases, with 6 bases between them. The CDR3 has 12 residues. The CDR3 bases are TGTGCCAGCAGTGAAGGGGGGTCTGAAGCTTTCTTT. Encoded protein: CASSEGGSEAFF.

This chain connects TRBV4-3 to TRBJ2-1; 9 bases line up with TRBD2. V was clipped by 1 base and J by 3 bases; unmatched bases: 13. Germline assignment: CDR1 LGHNA and CDR2 YSLEER. This CDR3 region has 19 residues. This CDR3 is CASSQVSGSSGAYYNEQFF. The DNA for the CDR3 is TGCGCCAGCAGCCAAGTGAGTGGGTCTAGCGGGGCTTACTACAATGAGCAGTTCTTC.

This clonotype was picked up a small number of times. The V gene is TRBV5-1, the J gene TRBJ1-3; 8 positions agree with TRBD1. This CDR3 spans 14 amino acids. Per the germline V gene, CDR1 is SGHRS and CDR2 is YFSETQ. V trimming: 4 bases; J trimming: 2 bases; junction bases outside the gene matches: 2. The CDR3 DNA is TGCGCCAGCAGCGGACAGGGAGCTGGAAACACCATATATTTT. Amino acids: CASSGQGAGNTIYF.

This chain links TRBV5-1 with TRBJ2-2; 9 nucleotides match TRBD2. The CDR3 spans 15 residues. Losses at the gene ends were 5 bases for V and 9 bases for J; bases not matched to a gene: 11. Germline V gives CDR1 SGHRS, CDR2 YFSETQ. CDR3 nucleotides: TGCGCCAGCAGTCCTTCCGGGACTAGCAACCGGGAGCTGTTTTTT. It is translated as CASSPSGTSNRELFF.

This chain links TRBV6-1 with TRBJ1-6; TRBD1 matches at 7 bases. This CDR3 comprises 16 residues. Germline V CDR1 and CDR2: MNHNS, SASEGT. V lost 8 bases to trimming and J lost 5 bases; unmatched junction nucleotides: 12. CDR3 protein: CASRRRQGTNNSPLHF. The CDR3 region has the DNA TGTGCCAGCCGCAGACGACAGGGAACAAATAATTCACCCCTCCACTTT.